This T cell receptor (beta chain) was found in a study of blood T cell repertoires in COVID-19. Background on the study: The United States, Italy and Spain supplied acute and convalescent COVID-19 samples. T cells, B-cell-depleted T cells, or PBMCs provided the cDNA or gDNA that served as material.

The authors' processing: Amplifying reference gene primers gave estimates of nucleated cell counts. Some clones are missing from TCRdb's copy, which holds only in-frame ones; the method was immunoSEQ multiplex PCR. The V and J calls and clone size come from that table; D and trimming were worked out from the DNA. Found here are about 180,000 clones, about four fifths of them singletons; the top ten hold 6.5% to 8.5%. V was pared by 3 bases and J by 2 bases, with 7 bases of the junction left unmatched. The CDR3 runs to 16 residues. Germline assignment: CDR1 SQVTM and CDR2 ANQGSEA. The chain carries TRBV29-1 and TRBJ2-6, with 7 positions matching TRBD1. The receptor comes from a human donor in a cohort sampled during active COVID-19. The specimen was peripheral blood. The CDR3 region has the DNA TGCAGCGTTGACGCCAGGGGGTCGACTGGGGCCAACGTCCTGACTTTC. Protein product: CSVDARGSTGANVLTF.